A single sample gave rise to the 30 T cell receptor beta chains below, sequenced in a study of blood T cell repertoires in COVID-19. Data came from immunoSEQ multiplex PCR; TCRdb stores just in-frame clones and leaves some out. The data hold about 190,000 clones, with 80% to 85% observed a single time. The sequenced material came from peripheral blood. Every receptor here comes from a woman aged 40 to 50 with acute or convalescent COVID-19.

This chain uses TRBV4-1 with TRBJ2-7; 7 nucleotides align to TRBD1. The V and J ends lost 4 bases and 0 bases, in that order; junction bases with no gene match: 3. There are 14 residues in the CDR3. The germline V gene has CDR1 MGHRA and CDR2 YSYEKL. CDR3 region: CASSLGQNSYEQYF. The CDR3, as DNA: TGCGCCAGCAGCCTGGGACAGAACTCCTACGAGCAGTACTTC.

This clone has ten or more counts. The rearrangement uses TRBV13 and TRBJ2-3; 9 bases fit TRBD2. CDR3 size: 18 residues. CDR1 is PRHDT, CDR2 FYEKMQ, per germline (reference sequence). Trimming took 3 bases from V and 2 from J; bases not matched to a gene: 12. The CDR3 DNA reads as TGTGCCAGCAGCTTGTGGGGGGAAGCGGGAGGCCCCACAGATACGCAGTATTTT. This sequence encodes CASSLWGEAGGPTDTQYF.

CDR3 in DNA: TGTGCCAGCATGGGGGCCAACTATGGCTACACCTTC. It specifies CASMGANYGYTF. The chain joins TRBV12-3 or TRBV12-4 to TRBJ1-2, with D tentatively TRBD1 (6 bases). The length of the CDR3 is 12 residues. V lost 7 bases and J 2 bases, leaving 8 bases between the germline ends.

The chain has TRBV7-6 and TRBJ2-7, with TRBD2 matching 9 bases. Unmatched junction bases numbered 5, after V lost 1 base and J lost 7 bases. Per the germline V gene, CDR1 is SGHVS and CDR2 is FNYEAQ. This CDR3 has 14 residues. CDR3 bases: TGTGCCAGCAGCTTAGGGCTAGCGGGAAGTGAGCAGTACTTC. Amino acid sequence: CASSLGLAGSEQYF.

The chain recombines TRBV2 with TRBJ2-1; D is perhaps TRBD2 (5 bases). The V end was cut by 8 bases, the J end by 9 bases, with 20 bases between. CDR1 is SNHLY and CDR2 is FYNNEI in the germline V gene. The CDR3 is 14 amino acids. Here the CDR3 reads CASSMRSGGSEQFF. The CDR3 DNA reads TGTGCCAGCTCAATGCGCAGTGGAGGTAGTGAGCAGTTCTTC. Looking up the rest from reference TRBV2 and TRBJ2-1 gives the full variable domain: EPEVTQTPSHQVTQMGQEVILRCVPISNHLYFYWYRQILGQKVEFLVSFYNNEISEKSEIFDDQFSVERPDGSNFTLKIRSTKLEDSAMYFCASSMRSGGSEQFFGPGTRLTVL.

The gene calls are TRBV25-1 and TRBJ1-4; 7 bases line up with TRBD1. CDR3 length: 15 amino acids. The ends lost 3 bases at V and 8 bases at J; junction bases unmatched: 9. The germline V gene has CDR1 MGHDK and CDR2 SYGVNS. The CDR3 nucleotides read TGTGCCAGCAGTGACACGACAGGGACAAGCGAAAAACTGTTTTTT. Translating gives CASSDTTGTSEKLFF.

The chain employs TRBV24-1 and TRBJ2-1; possible D gene TRBD1, 6 bases. Germline V gene data show CDR1 as KGHDR and CDR2 as SFDVKD. The CDR3 contains 12 residues. V gave up 2 bases and J gave up 12 bases, with 10 bases separating them. The CDR3 region has the DNA TGTGCCACCAGTGATTACGGACAGAGGCAGTTCTTC. It is translated as CATSDYGQRQFF.

V gene TRBV9 combines with J gene TRBJ2-1; D remains ambiguous. V lost 1 base and J 2 bases, leaving 10 bases between the germline ends. The CDR3 loop spans 15 amino acids. Germline CDR1 is SGDLS and CDR2 is YYNGEE. The CDR3 bases are TGTGCCAGCAGCGTAACAGTGTCTACCTACAATGAGCAGTTCTTC. Amino acids: CASSVTVSTYNEQFF.

The V gene is TRBV7-2, the J gene TRBJ2-2; 11 positions match TRBD2. Trimming at V came to 1 base and at J to 4 bases, leaving 5 bases not matched to a gene. The CDR3 runs to 17 residues. Germline lookup yields CDR1 SGHTA and CDR2 FQGNSA. CDR3 coding DNA: TGTGCCAGCAGCTTAGTAGCGGGAGGGCCAACCACCGGGGAGCTGTTTTTT. Protein sequence: CASSLVAGGPTTGELFF.

The J gene is TRBJ1-2, the V gene TRBV28, with D tentatively TRBD1 (6 bases). The CDR3 contains 12 residues. V dropped 7 bases and J dropped 8 bases, with 14 bases sitting between them. CDR1 is MDHEN, CDR2 SYDVKM, per germline. The CDR3 sequence: CASKAQGRGYTF. CDR3 sequence (DNA): TGTGCCAGCAAGGCACAGGGTAGGGGCTACACCTTC.

The J gene is TRBJ2-7, the V gene TRBV27, with D possibly TRBD1 on 6 matching bases. V dropped 5 bases and J dropped 2 bases, with 22 bases sitting between them. This CDR3 spans 17 amino acids. Germline lookup yields CDR1 MNHEY and CDR2 SMNVEV (reference sequence). The CDR3 reads CASSPQISRDITYEQYF. CDR3 DNA: TGTGCCAGCAGTCCCCAAATCTCACGGGACATTACCTACGAGCAGTACTTC.

The chain recombines TRBV19 with TRBJ1-1, with D hard to call. Trimming stripped 5 bases from V and 1 base from J, with 5 bases between. This CDR3 spans 12 amino acids. From germline, CDR1 is LNHDA and CDR2 SQIVND (reference sequence). CDR3 DNA: TGTGCCAGTAGTGCAGGGAACACTGAAGCTTTCTTT. It codes for CASSAGNTEAFF. The variable domain in full, completed from reference TRBV19 and TRBJ1-1, reads DGGITQSPKYLFRKEGQNVTLSCEQNLNHDAMYWYRQDPGQGLRLIYYSQIVNDFQKGDIAEGYSVSREKKESFPLTVTSAQKNPTAFYLCASSAGNTEAFFGQGTRLTVV.

This clone was seen just once. The chain couples TRBV4-1 to TRBJ2-6; TRBD1 matches 10 bases. The CDR3 loop spans 19 amino acids. Trimming cost V 3 bases and J 0 bases; bases outside gene matches: 8. CDR1 is MGHRA, CDR2 YSYEKL, per germline. The CDR3 sequence is CASSQGLRDRGSGANVLTF. CDR3 bases: TGCGCCAGCAGCCAGGGGCTCCGGGACAGGGGCTCTGGGGCCAACGTCCTGACTTTC.

This clone was seen only a few times. This chain links TRBV6-5 with TRBJ2-1, with 9 bases lining up with TRBD2. Germline V gene lookup returns CDR1 MNHEY and CDR2 SVGAGI. This CDR3 contains 16 residues. Trimming took 4 bases from V and 5 from J; bases not matched to a gene: 9. The CDR3 here is CASSLISGGPNNEQFF. The CDR3, as DNA: TGTGCCAGCAGTTTAATTAGCGGGGGACCGAACAATGAGCAGTTCTTC.

The chain links TRBV5-1 to TRBJ1-4; weak D call: TRBD1 (5 bases). V lost 6 bases and J 6 bases, leaving 12 bases between the germline ends. The CDR3 runs to 13 residues. CDR1 SGHRS and CDR2 YFSETQ come from the germline V gene. DNA of the CDR3: TGCGCCAGCACCGGGGGTCGATATGAAAAACTGTTTTTT. It codes for CASTGGRYEKLFF. The whole variable domain, filled in from reference TRBV5-1 and TRBJ1-4, reads KAGVTQTPRYLIKTRGQQVTLSCSPISGHRSVSWYQQTPGQGLQFLFEYFSETQRNKGNFPGRFSGRQFSNSRSEMNVSTLELGDSALYLCASTGGRYEKLFFGSGTQLSVL.

This chain connects TRBV7-9 to TRBJ2-1; TRBD2 matches 9 bases. Trimming removed 3 bases from V and 8 bases from J; junction bases left unmatched: 8. The germline CDR1 and CDR2 sequences are SEHNR and FQNEAQ (reference sequence). The CDR3 length is 15 residues. The CDR3 sequence is CASSFPREGLDEQFF. CDR3 DNA sequence: TGTGCCAGCAGCTTTCCGCGGGAGGGCCTGGATGAGCAGTTCTTC. Variable domain in full (rest from reference TRBV7-9 and TRBJ2-1): DTGVSQNPRHKITKRGQNVTFRCDPISEHNRLYWYRQTLGQGPEFLTYFQNEAQLEKSRLLSDRFSAERPKGSFSTLEIQRTEQGDSAMYLCASSFPREGLDEQFFGPGTRLTVL.

This rearrangement joins TRBV20-1 to TRBJ1-1; D remains ambiguous. Trimming cost V 5 bases and J 6 bases, with 10 bases left between them. This CDR3 region has 11 residues. Per germline, CDR1 DFQATT and CDR2 SNEGSKA (reference sequence). CDR3 nucleotide sequence: TGCAGTGCTCCCGCTCGGGCTGAAGCTTTCTTT. Protein product: CSAPARAEAFF.

V and J are TRBV7-8 and TRBJ2-7, with D tentatively TRBD2 (6 bases). The CDR3 contains 15 residues. Trimming removed 6 bases at V and 4 bases at J, with 19 bases between. Germline V gene sequence: CDR1 SGHVS, CDR2 FQNEAQ. CDR3 coding DNA: TGTGCCAGCAGTCAGAACGACGGCCGGGGGTACGAGCAGTACTTC. Amino acid sequence: CASSQNDGRGYEQYF.

The rearrangement joins TRBV6-5 to TRBJ2-7; D perhaps matches TRBD1 (5 bases). V lost 2 bases and J lost 6, with 11 bases in between. Germline V lookup: CDR1 MNHEY, CDR2 SVGAGI. CDR3 length equals 13 residues. The CDR3 protein is CASSYLQGTEQYF. In DNA, the CDR3 is TGTGCCAGCAGTTACCTCCAGGGAACCGAGCAGTACTTC.

The genes are TRBV7-2 and TRBJ1-2; 9 nucleotides line up with TRBD1. Losses at the gene ends were 5 bases for V and 8 bases for J; bases not matched to a gene: 9. This CDR3 has 14 amino acids. Germline V gene lookup returns CDR1 SGHTA and CDR2 FQGNSA. The CDR3 sequence: CASSPSGQGLGYTF. The CDR3 bases are TGTGCCAGCAGCCCCTCGGGACAGGGCCTCGGCTACACCTTC.

In regard to this clone: An end of the junction differs from the germline gene, which may be a read error. The rearrangement joins TRBV19 to TRBJ2-2; 12 bases fit TRBD2. Germline lookup yields CDR1 LNHDA and CDR2 SQIVND (reference sequence). There are 17 residues in the CDR3. CDR3 nucleotide sequence: TGTGCCAGTAGTCAGACTAGCGGGGGACCGAACGCCGGGGAGCTGTTTTTT. Translation gives CASSQTSGGPNAGELFF. The variable domain in full, with the rest retrieved from reference TRBV19 and TRBJ2-2, is DGGITQSPKYLFRKEGQNVTLSCEQNLNHDAMYWYRQDPGQGLRLIYYSQIVNDFQKGDIAEGYSVSREKKESFPLTVTSAQKNPTAFYLCASSQTSGGPNAGELFFGEGSRLTVL.

V is TRBV19 and J is TRBJ1-6; D ambiguous. There are 18 residues in the CDR3. V lost 6 bases, J lost 2 bases, and 20 bases lay in between. The V gene's germline CDR1 is LNHDA and CDR2 SQIVND (reference sequence). In DNA form, the CDR3 reads TGTGCCAGTAGCTCGGACGGGGAGAAATCCACCTATAATTCACCCCTCCACTTT. Protein product: CASSSDGEKSTYNSPLHF.

The chain links TRBV3-1 (or the pseudogene TRBV3-2) to TRBJ2-7, with D possibly matching TRBD2 (6 bases). CDR3 length: 15 residues. Per the germline V gene, CDR1 is LGHDT and CDR2 is YNNKEL (reference sequence). Trimming removed 1 base at V and 4 bases at J, with 14 bases between. CDR3 loop: CASSQGGAGRYEQYF. The CDR3 DNA reads as TGTGCCAGCAGCCAAGGCGGAGCGGGCCGTTACGAGCAGTACTTC.

This clone was detected a few times. The chain carries TRBV6-2 or TRBV6-3 and TRBJ2-3, with a tentative D call TRBD2 (6 bases). CDR3 length equals 13 residues. Germline V gene data show CDR1 as MNHEY and CDR2 as SVGEGT. Trimming shortened V by 6 bases and J by 4 bases, and 11 bases separated the two germline ends. For the CDR3, the DNA is TGTGCCAGCAGCCCGTCGGGGGCAGATACGCAGTATTTT. It specifies CASSPSGADTQYF.

This chain links TRBV7-2 with TRBJ2-7, with a weak D call TRBD1 (6 bases). Germline-derived CDR1 and CDR2 are SGHTA and FQGNSA. This CDR3 comprises 15 residues. The V and J ends lost 5 bases and 2 bases respectively, with 16 bases between them. The CDR3 here is CASSQQSDRAYEQYF. CDR3 DNA: TGTGCCAGCAGCCAGCAATCGGACAGAGCCTACGAGCAGTACTTC.

The chain employs TRBV2 and TRBJ1-1; possible D gene TRBD1, 6 bases. Trimming pared 7 bases from V and 10 bases from J, leaving 19 bases between. The CDR3 runs 13 residues. CDR1 SNHLY and CDR2 FYNNEI come from the germline V gene. The CDR3, as DNA: TGTGCCAGCATGAGGGGGAGGGAAGACGGAGCTTTCTTT. This encodes CASMRGREDGAFF.

This chain links TRBV19 with TRBJ1-2; D uncertain. With 6 bases removed from V and 0 bases from J, the gap between germline ends came to 17 bases. CDR1 LNHDA and CDR2 SQIVND come from the germline V gene (reference sequence). This CDR3 has 16 amino acids. This CDR3 reads CASSPFGSDSNYGYTF. CDR3 nucleotide sequence: TGTGCCAGTAGCCCCTTCGGGTCAGACTCTAACTATGGCTACACCTTC.

The chain joins TRBV5-4 to TRBJ2-5; 9 nucleotides align to TRBD2. The CDR3 length is 14 residues. V shed 1 base, J shed 4 bases, and the junction held 2 bases outside the gene matches. Germline V lookup: CDR1 SGHNT, CDR2 YYREEE (reference sequence). The CDR3 region is CASSLKLAGETQYF. In DNA, the CDR3 is TGTGCCAGCAGCTTGAAACTAGCGGGAGAGACCCAGTACTTC.

The rearrangement joins TRBV9 to TRBJ2-1; 10 nucleotides agree with TRBD2. The ends lost 0 bases at V and 8 bases at J; junction bases unmatched: 5. The length of the CDR3 is 15 residues. The germline CDR1 and CDR2 sequences are SGDLS and YYNGEE. The CDR3 sequence: CASSVEASGSYEQFF. Here the CDR3 DNA reads TGTGCCAGCAGCGTAGAGGCTAGCGGGAGCTATGAGCAGTTCTTC.

The gene calls are TRBV10-3 and TRBJ1-5; maybe TRBD1 (6 bases). The CDR3 totals 15 residues. Germline loops: CDR1 ENHRY, CDR2 SYGVKD. V dropped 6 bases and J dropped 4 bases, with 16 bases sitting between them. The CDR3 here is CAISPGGAGNQPQHF. The CDR3 nucleotides are TGTGCCATCAGCCCTGGGGGGGCGGGGAATCAGCCCCAGCATTTT.